This T cell receptor (beta chain) was recorded in a study of OX40 agonist ivuxolimab in advanced cancers. Study-level information: The dose of intravenous ivuxolimab that patients received every 2 weeks ranged from 0.01 to 10 mg/kg. General study findings and limits: CD4+ and CD8+ T cells in blood underwent clonal expansion by week 6 at 0.1 to 3.0 mg/kg. Researchers report that CD8+ T cells had, on average, more expanded clones than CD4+. The investigators did not determine what antigen specificity the expanded peripheral T cells had.

The CDR3 spans 14 residues. V was cut by 4 bases and J by 5 bases, with 12 bases left in between. CDR1 and CDR2 (germline): KGHSH, LQKENI. A single count supports this clone. What it binds is not known. TCRdb's table, derived via immunoSEQ multiplex PCR, lists solely in-frame clones and lacks some. The table records about 88,000 clones, 75% to 90% of them present only once. This material consisted of CD4+ or CD8+ T cells sorted from blood, taken in a trial of the OX40 agonist ivuxolimab. This receptor was identified in an adult with an advanced solid tumor such as melanoma, head and neck, liver or kidney cancer. V gene TRBV18 combines with J gene TRBJ1-5; D is ambiguous. The CDR3: CASSRQTDHQPQHF. The CDR3 bases are TGTGCCAGCTCACGGCAAACGGACCATCAGCCCCAGCATTTT.